The 29 T cell receptor beta chains below all came from one sample that was sequenced in a study of blood T cell repertoires in COVID-19. Assay used: immunoSEQ multiplex PCR; TCRdb lists only in-frame clones, some missing. The data hold 410,000 or so clones, with around 89% observed a single time. Specimen: peripheral blood. The source is a woman aged 40 to 55 with COVID-19, enrolled during active disease.

This clone came up once. This sequence joins TRBV9 and TRBJ1-6; D is possibly TRBD1 (6 bases). Trimming left V 3 bases short and J 6 bases short, with 10 bases between. CDR1 SGDLS and CDR2 YYNGEE come from the germline V gene. This CDR3 comprises 14 residues. This CDR3 reads CASSARDTNSPLHF. In DNA, the CDR3 is TGTGCCAGCAGCGCCCGGGACACTAATTCACCCCTCCACTTT. The variable domain in full, completed from reference TRBV9 and TRBJ1-6, reads DSGVTQTPKHLITATGQRVTLRCSPRSGDLSVYWYQQSLDQGLQFLIQYYNGEERAKGNILERFSAQQFPDLHSELNLSSLELGDSALYFCASSARDTNSPLHFGNGTRLTVT.

The chain is built from TRBV18 and TRBJ1-3; no definite D call. CDR1 is KGHSH and CDR2 is LQKENI in the germline V gene. The length of the CDR3 is 13 residues. Trimming stripped 8 bases from V and 0 bases from J, with 8 bases between. This chain's CDR3 is CASRGSSGNTIYF. DNA of the CDR3: TGTGCCAGCCGAGGGAGCTCTGGAAACACCATATATTTT.

The chain uses TRBV28 and TRBJ2-2, with D perhaps matching TRBD2 (6 bases). V dropped 8 bases and J dropped 7 bases, with 14 bases sitting between them. CDR1 MDHEN and CDR2 SYDVKM come from the germline V gene. This CDR3 is 13 amino acids long. Written as DNA, the CDR3 is TGTGCCAGCCAGACTAGTGCAGACGGGGAGCTGTTTTTT. Translation: CASQTSADGELFF.

The chain couples TRBV7-2 to TRBJ1-2; tentatively, D is TRBD1 (5 bases). The CDR3 runs 14 residues. Germline V gene lookup returns CDR1 SGHTA and CDR2 FQGNSA. Trimming stripped 5 bases from V and 8 bases from J, with 18 bases between. CDR3 residues: CASSRGGASGGYTF. CDR3 nucleotide sequence: TGTGCCAGCAGCCGTGGAGGGGCTTCTGGCGGCTACACCTTC.

This clone was detected only once. The chain links TRBV3-1 (or the pseudogene TRBV3-2) to TRBJ2-1, with 10 nucleotides matching TRBD2. V lost 4 bases and J lost 15; bases outside the gene matches: 12. There are 14 residues in the CDR3. Germline values: CDR1 LGHDT, CDR2 YNNKEL (reference sequence). The CDR3 here is CASSPGRGPSGRFF. CDR3 in DNA: TGTGCCAGCAGCCCCGGCAGGGGTCCTAGCGGGAGGTTCTTC.

In its sample, this clone was seen once. The chain combines TRBV6-2 or TRBV6-3 with TRBJ2-7; TRBD1 agrees at 9 bases. Trimming took 2 bases from V and 3 from J; bases not matched to a gene: 5. The CDR3 spans 15 residues. Germline lookup yields CDR1 MNHEY and CDR2 SVGEGT. CDR3 region: CASSYRRQGVYEQYF. Written as DNA, the CDR3 is TGTGCCAGCAGTTACCGAAGACAGGGGGTCTACGAGCAGTACTTC.

The chain uses TRBV5-1 and TRBJ2-7; 7 bases agree with TRBD1. This CDR3 region has 18 residues. V gave up 3 bases and J gave up 2 bases; unmatched junction bases: 17. Germline V gene data show CDR1 as SGHRS and CDR2 as YFSETQ. The CDR3 protein is CASSSRDRAPGLPYEQYF. As DNA, the CDR3 is TGCGCCAGCAGCTCCCGGGACAGAGCCCCGGGGCTCCCCTACGAGCAGTACTTC.

This chain joins TRBV10-3 and TRBJ1-5; 7 bases align to TRBD1. Germline V CDR1 and CDR2: ENHRY, SYGVKD. The CDR3 extends over 13 amino acids. The V and J ends lost 3 bases and 7 bases, in that order; junction bases with no gene match: 3. The CDR3 sequence is CAISDDREQPQHF. For the CDR3, the DNA is TGTGCCATCAGTGACGACAGGGAACAGCCCCAGCATTTT.

The chain uses TRBV14 and TRBJ2-3; D remains unclear. Looked up from germline, CDR1 is SGHDN and CDR2 is FVKESK. V lost 0 bases and J lost 2, with 3 bases in between. The CDR3 is 13 residues long. The CDR3 sequence is CASSQEYTDTQYF. The CDR3 DNA reads as TGTGCCAGCAGCCAAGAATACACAGATACGCAGTATTTT.

The chain uses TRBV19 and TRBJ1-1, with 7 nucleotides matching TRBD1. Germline CDR1 LNHDA, CDR2 SQIVND (reference sequence). V gave up 7 bases and J gave up 6 bases; unmatched junction bases: 8. This CDR3 has 13 residues. The CDR3 loop reads CASKQGPGAEAFF. The CDR3, as DNA: TGTGCCAGTAAACAGGGGCCCGGGGCTGAAGCTTTCTTT.

The chain couples TRBV27 to TRBJ1-4; 8 nucleotides line up with TRBD1. The germline CDR1 and CDR2 sequences are MNHEY and SMNVEV (reference sequence). V dropped 5 bases and J dropped 0; count of bases not matched to a gene: 11. The CDR3 consists of 18 residues. CDR3 region: CASSPWQGARATNEKLFF. Written as DNA, the CDR3 is TGTGCCAGCAGTCCCTGGCAGGGGGCGAGGGCAACTAATGAAAAACTGTTTTTT.

This sequence joins TRBV11-2 and TRBJ1-1; TRBD1 might be the D (5 bases). CDR3 size: 17 residues. From germline, CDR1 is SGHAT and CDR2 FQNNGV. Trimming removed 2 bases from V and 2 bases from J, with 18 bases in between. The CDR3 sequence: CASSLTGTGTFNTEAFF. CDR3 DNA: TGTGCCAGCAGCTTAACAGGTACCGGGACTTTTAACACTGAAGCTTTCTTT.

V gene TRBV5-1 combines with J gene TRBJ2-3, with TRBD1 matching over 8 bases. CDR1 is SGHRS and CDR2 is YFSETQ in the germline V gene. The CDR3 is 14 amino acids. The J segment lost 6 bases and the V segment lost 7 bases, leaving 10 bases of the junction unmatched. For the CDR3, the DNA is TGCGCCAGCTCCCGGGGACAGGACCAGGATACGCAGTATTTT. Translation: CASSRGQDQDTQYF.

The chain couples TRBV4-3 to TRBJ1-1; D perhaps matches TRBD1 (6 bases). The CDR3 is 15 residues long. Trimming took 2 bases from V and 10 from J, leaving 20 bases between them. Germline V lookup: CDR1 LGHNA, CDR2 YSLEER. The CDR3: CASSQTGTPGSGAFF. Written as DNA, the CDR3 is TGCGCCAGCAGCCAAACCGGGACACCGGGATCCGGAGCTTTCTTT.

The sample holds one count of this clone. V usage is TRBV28 and J usage is TRBJ1-2, with unresolved D. V was trimmed by 4 bases and J by 4 bases, leaving 16 bases between them. This CDR3 spans 15 amino acids. The germline CDR1 and CDR2 sequences are MDHEN and SYDVKM. Here the CDR3 DNA reads TGTGCCAGCAGTTCAGTGCCGTACGACTTCTATGGCTACACCTTC. Encoded protein: CASSSVPYDFYGYTF.

The chain links TRBV7-6 to TRBJ1-6, with unresolved D. Germline V CDR1 and CDR2: SGHVS, FNYEAQ. The V gene lost 5 bases and the J gene lost 9 bases, with 20 bases spanning the gap. CDR3 size: 16 residues. The CDR3 protein is CASSPYMGVSASPLHF. The DNA for the CDR3 is TGTGCCAGCAGCCCCTATATGGGCGTGAGTGCTTCACCCCTCCACTTT.

The chain uses TRBV27 and TRBJ1-2, with no clear D. This CDR3 is 14 amino acids long. Trimming stripped 4 bases from V and 4 bases from J, with 13 bases between. Germline V gene data show CDR1 as MNHEY and CDR2 as SMNVEV (reference sequence). The CDR3 DNA reads as TGTGCCAGCAGTTATTCCGGAGGCGGCTATGGCTACACCTTC. This translates into CASSYSGGGYGYTF.

J is TRBJ1-4 and V is TRBV7-9; 8 bases line up with TRBD1. The CDR3 loop spans 13 amino acids. With V trimmed by 8 bases and J by 8 bases, 7 bases remained unmatched. CDR1 and CDR2 from the germline V gene are SEHNR and FQNEAQ (reference sequence). The CDR3 protein is CASADRAREKLFF. The CDR3 DNA reads as TGTGCCAGCGCGGACAGGGCCCGAGAAAAACTGTTTTTT.

Comments on this clone: Other DNA variants within this sample encode the same CDR3. The CDR3, as DNA: TGTGCCAGCTCACCAGCGTCGGGGAGTTCTTCACCCCTCCACTTT. This gives the protein CASSPASGSSSPLHF. The chain carries TRBV18 and TRBJ1-6; D remains unclear. This CDR3 has 15 residues. Looked up from germline, CDR1 is KGHSH and CDR2 is LQKENI. V lost 2 bases and J 9 bases, leaving 14 bases between the germline ends.

The genes are TRBV5-1 and TRBJ1-3; 7 bases map to TRBD1. V was clipped by 5 bases and J by 0 bases; unmatched bases: 5. The CDR3 totals 15 residues. The germline gives CDR1 SGHRS, CDR2 YFSETQ. The CDR3 loop is CASSIQGSSGNTIYF. CDR3 nucleotide sequence: TGCGCCAGCAGTATACAGGGGAGCTCTGGAAACACCATATATTTT.

The chain combines TRBV7-2 with TRBJ1-2, with TRBD1 as a possible D gene (5 bases). Per the germline V gene, CDR1 is SGHTA and CDR2 is FQGNSA. The length of the CDR3 is 15 residues. The V gene lost 1 base and the J gene lost 4 bases, with 13 bases spanning the gap. This chain's CDR3 is CASSLEVGRSYGYTF. CDR3 nucleotides: TGTGCCAGCAGCTTAGAGGTGGGGCGAAGCTATGGCTACACCTTC. The variable domain in full, completed from reference TRBV7-2 and TRBJ1-2, reads GAGVSQSPSNKVTEKGKDVELRCDPISGHTALYWYRQSLGQGLEFLIYFQGNSAPDKSGLPSDRFSAERTGGSVSTLTIQRTQQEDSAVYLCASSLEVGRSYGYTFGSGTRLTVV.

This clone was counted only a few times. The chain carries TRBV24-1 and TRBJ1-1, with TRBD1 matching over 9 bases. The CDR3 is 14 amino acids. Germline V gene data show CDR1 as KGHDR and CDR2 as SFDVKD. The V and J ends lost 9 bases and 5 bases, in that order; junction bases with no gene match: 9. The CDR3 sequence: CATRAGTGSTEAFF. The CDR3 DNA reads as TGTGCCACCCGGGCCGGGACAGGGTCGACTGAAGCTTTCTTT.

As to this clone: A junction boundary mismatches the germline segment, possibly from a read error. This chain uses TRBV7-2 with TRBJ2-7; 7 nucleotides line up with TRBD1. The CDR3 is made up of 14 amino acids. Germline assignment: CDR1 SGHTA and CDR2 FQGNSA. For the CDR3, the DNA is TGTGCCAGCAGAAACCTATTAGGGGGCTCTTACAATAGCTTC. Translation gives CASRNLLGGSYNSF.

The chain employs TRBV28 and TRBJ1-4; D not resolved. CDR1 is MDHEN and CDR2 is SYDVKM in the germline V gene. V lost 3 bases to trimming and J lost 11 bases, with 7 bases between them. The CDR3 has 11 residues. The CDR3 is CASSLTGKLFF. The CDR3 DNA reads TGTGCCAGCAGTTTGACTGGGAAACTGTTTTTT.

The chain combines TRBV7-3 with TRBJ2-2; the D gene is possibly TRBD1 (6 bases). The ends were cut back, 3 bases at V and 4 bases at J, with 15 bases in the middle. The germline V gene encodes CDR1 SGHTA and CDR2 FQGTGA. This CDR3 comprises 16 residues. This chain's CDR3 is CASSLSGTTGTGELFF. In nucleotides, the CDR3 is TGTGCCAGCAGCTTGTCCGGGACAACAGGCACCGGGGAGCTGTTTTTT. Looking up the rest from reference TRBV7-3 and TRBJ2-2 gives the full variable domain: GAGVSQTPSNKVTEKGKYVELRCDPISGHTALYWYRQSLGQGPEFLIYFQGTGAADDSGLPNDRFFAVRPEGSVSTLKIQRTERGDSAVYLCASSLSGTTGTGELFFGEGSRLTVL.

The chain employs TRBV18 and TRBJ2-1, with TRBD1 matching 7 bases. V trimming: 5 bases; J trimming: 7 bases; junction bases outside the gene matches: 14. The CDR3 runs to 16 residues. Germline CDR1 is KGHSH and CDR2 is LQKENI. CDR3 sequence (DNA): TGTGCCAGCTCAGCCCGGGACAGCCTTTTCCGGAATGAGCAGTTCTTC. Encoded protein: CASSARDSLFRNEQFF.

The rearrangement links TRBV7-2 to TRBJ1-2, with TRBD1 as a possible D gene (6 bases). Trimming shortened V by 7 bases and J by 5 bases, and 17 bases separated the two germline ends. The length of the CDR3 is 14 residues. Germline V gives CDR1 SGHTA, CDR2 FQGNSA. As DNA, the CDR3 is TGTGCCAGCACGCGAGGGGGGGCAGAATATGGCTACACCTTC. This gives the protein CASTRGGAEYGYTF. Full variable domain (remainder filled in from reference TRBV7-2 and TRBJ1-2): GAGVSQSPSNKVTEKGKDVELRCDPISGHTALYWYRQSLGQGLEFLIYFQGNSAPDKSGLPSDRFSAERTGGSVSTLTIQRTQQEDSAVYLCASTRGGAEYGYTFGSGTRLTVV.

The chain is built from TRBV27 and TRBJ1-2, with TRBD1 identical over 9 bases. With V trimmed by 5 bases and J by 8 bases, 12 bases remained unmatched. CDR3 length: 15 amino acids. Germline CDR1 MNHEY, CDR2 SMNVEV (reference sequence). CDR3 in amino acids: CASSESRDRVGGYTF. The CDR3 coding sequence is TGTGCCAGCAGTGAGTCCCGGGACAGGGTTGGCGGCTACACCTTC.

The chain is built from TRBV28 and TRBJ2-3, with TRBD2 matching 8 bases. The CDR3 is made up of 20 amino acids. Losses at the gene ends were 4 bases for V and 0 bases for J; bases not matched to a gene: 18. Germline-derived CDR1 and CDR2 are MDHEN and SYDVKM. In DNA form, the CDR3 reads TGTGCCAGCAGTTCCGTTCGATTACCTGAGCGGGGGATGAGCACAGATACGCAGTATTTT. This encodes CASSSVRLPERGMSTDTQYF. The variable domain in full, completed from reference TRBV28 and TRBJ2-3, reads DVKVTQSSRYLVKRTGEKVFLECVQDMDHENMFWYRQDPGLGLRLIYFSYDVKMKEKGDIPEGYSVSREKKERFSLILESASTNQTSMYLCASSSVRLPERGMSTDTQYFGPGTRLTVL.